A selection of T cell receptor beta chains follows, all from one sample in a study of a mutant IDH1 vaccine in newly diagnosed glioma. Assay used: immunoSEQ multiplex PCR; TCRdb lists only in-frame clones, some missing. Among tens of thousands of clones listed, around 92% were seen once. This material consisted of PBMCs, taken from a glioma patient treated with radiotherapy, temozolomide or both. Source of these receptors: a man aged 45-65 years with glioma. Each CDR3 is given with its conserved first and last residue. Each record gives: V gene, D gene, clone size, J gene, CDR3 protein, CDR3 DNA. A D gene is named only where the DNA matches it firmly. Expanded clones are given a class, and other clones once, few, many or no size at all.

TRBV15	TRBD2	.	TRBJ2-1	CATSPQRETINEQFF	TGTGCCACCAGCCCACAGCGGGAGACTATAAATGAGCAGTTCTTC
TRBV5-6	.	.	TRBJ1-1	CASSLEWFRVDSTEAFF	TGTGCCAGCAGCTTGGAGTGGTTCCGGGTAGATAGCACTGAAGCTTTCTTT
TRBV5-6	.	once	TRBJ1-2	CASSLLVNGYTF	TGTGCCAGCAGCTTGTTAGTGAATGGCTACACCTTC
TRBV2	TRBD1	.	TRBJ1-1	CASSDDGTGGITEAFF	TGTGCCAGCAGTGACGACGGGACAGGGGGCATCACTGAAGCTTTCTTT
TRBV29-1	.	.	TRBJ1-1	CSVEQGNTEAFF	TGCAGCGTTGAACAGGGGAACACTGAAGCTTTCTTT
TRBV7-2	.	.	TRBJ1-5	CASSLGAGSGPRAQHF	TGTGCCAGCAGCTTAGGAGCCGGGAGCGGTCCTCGGGCCCAGCATTTT
TRBV5-4	TRBD1	.	TRBJ1-5	CASSSSGTGGHQPQHF	TGTGCCAGCAGCTCTTCCGGGACAGGGGGCCATCAGCCCCAGCATTTT
TRBV25-1	.	few	TRBJ2-7	CASKTESYEQYF	TGTGCCAGCAAGACAGAGTCCTACGAGCAGTACTTC
TRBV13	.	.	TRBJ2-7	CASSLHSRGEQYF	TGTGCCAGCAGCCTGCATAGTAGAGGGGAGCAGTACTTC
TRBV16	.	.	TRBJ1-1	CASSQTSGPTEAFF	TGTGCCAGCAGCCAGACCTCGGGACCCACTGAAGCTTTCTTT
TRBV28	TRBD2	.	TRBJ2-7	CASSSPAQGASGRLWEQYF	TGTGCCAGCAGTTCTCCCGCCCAGGGAGCGAGCGGGAGATTATGGGAGCAGTACTTC
TRBV7-9	.	few	TRBJ1-1	CASSPRAESEAFF	TGTGCCAGCAGCCCCCGGGCGGAAAGTGAAGCTTTCTTT
TRBV27	.	.	TRBJ2-3	CASRRRETSTDTQYF	TGTGCCAGCAGGCGGCGTGAAACTAGCACAGATACGCAGTATTTT
TRBV30	TRBD1	.	TRBJ1-1	CAWSVGTGVNTEAFF	TGTGCCTGGAGTGTCGGGACAGGGGTCAACACTGAAGCTTTCTTT
TRBV13	.	.	TRBJ2-1	CASSPPMRGPSNEQFF	TGTGCCAGCAGCCCCCCTATGCGGGGGCCTAGTAATGAGCAGTTCTTC
TRBV2	.	once	TRBJ2-3	CASSGVGADTQYF	TGTGCCAGCAGTGGGGTTGGGGCAGATACGCAGTATTTT
TRBV6-5	TRBD1	.	TRBJ1-2	CASSSGQGRDYGYTF	TGTGCCAGCAGTTCCGGACAGGGGAGGGACTATGGCTACACCTTC